This TCR beta chain appears in the sequencing data of a study of control samples from healthy donors and cancer patients. Sequenced by immunoSEQ multiplex PCR; TCRdb stores in-frame clones only, minus some. This sample yields about 140,000 clones, of which 91% are seen a single time; more than 6.5% belongs to the top ten. This CDR3 spans 12 amino acids. Trimming pared 6 bases from V and 5 bases from J, leaving 11 bases between. The sample was blood. This TCR was recovered from a man younger than 30 in good health. The genes are TRBV12-3 or TRBV12-4 and TRBJ2-7, with unresolved D. The CDR3 protein is CASSGSSNEQYF. The CDR3 DNA is TGTGCCAGCAGCGGGTCGTCGAACGAGCAGTACTTC.